A selection of T cell receptor beta chains follows, all from one sample in a study of fetal regulatory T cell absence and autoimmunity. Profiled with immunoSEQ multiplex PCR; TCRdb holds only in-frame clones, not every one. The sample holds around 100,000 clones; about two thirds are singletons and the top ten take roughly 2%. The specimen was pancreas tissue. These receptors were taken from a male donor with IPEX syndrome. The CDR3 runs from the conserved cysteine through the conserved F or W. The D gene is left open where the match is weak. Size is omitted from some rows. Given values are once, few, many or a class for expanded clones.

TRBJ2-7 | few | TRBV6-1 | TRBD1 | CASSEISRQGYEQYF | TGTGCCAGCAGTGAAATCTCTAGACAGGGCTACGAGCAGTACTTC
TRBJ1-2 | once | TRBV11-2 | NA | CASSLGGRVGYGYTF | TGTGCCAGCAGCTTAGGGGGCAGGGTGGGCTATGGCTACACCTTC
TRBJ1-5 | NA | TRBV6-6 | NA | CASSLGGYQPQHF | TGTGCCAGCAGTTTAGGGGGTTATCAGCCCCAGCATTTT
TRBJ2-7 | NA | TRBV30 | NA | CAWSVFLVRDLSYEQYF | TGTGCCTGGAGTGTATTCTTGGTTCGGGATCTCAGCTACGAGCAGTACTTC
TRBJ1-6 | NA | TRBV20-1 | TRBD1 | CSAGQGSPLHF | TGCAGTGCTGGACAGGGTTCACCCCTCCACTTT
TRBJ2-7 | NA | TRBV20-1 | NA | CSARSSYEQYF | TGCAGTGCTAGAAGCTCCTACGAGCAGTACTTC
TRBJ2-5 | NA | TRBV5-4 | NA | CASSLEGLTQETQYF | TGTGCCAGCAGCTTGGAGGGCCTTACCCAAGAGACCCAGTACTTC
TRBJ1-3 | NA | TRBV27 | TRBD1 | CASSRQGSGNTIYF | TGTGCCAGCAGTCGACAGGGGTCCGGAAACACCATATATTTT
TRBJ2-7 | few | TRBV4-2 | TRBD2 | CASSQLGLAGFNEQYF | TGTGCCAGCAGCCAATTGGGACTAGCGGGATTCAACGAGCAGTACTTC
TRBJ1-5 | NA | TRBV18 | NA | CASSPLYSNQPQHF | TGTGCCAGCTCACCACTTTATAGCAATCAGCCCCAGCATTTT
TRBJ1-2 | NA | TRBV18 | TRBD1 | CASSPGYFGQGGYGYTF | TGTGCCAGCTCTCCCGGTTATTTCGGACAGGGTGGCTATGGCTACACCTTC
TRBJ2-2 | NA | TRBV7-2 | NA | CASSLAPSGELFF | TGTGCCAGCAGCTTAGCTCCATCCGGGGAGCTGTTTTTT
TRBJ2-7 | NA | TRBV9 | NA | CASSVGGRSYEQYF | TGTGCCAGCAGCGTAGGGGGACGCTCCTACGAGCAGTACTTC
TRBJ2-2 | NA | TRBV5-4 | NA | CASSLRGHRTGELFF | TGTGCCAGCAGCTTGAGGGGCCACCGGACCGGGGAGCTGTTTTTT
TRBJ2-5 | NA | TRBV7-6 | NA | CASSLAPETQYF | TGTGCCAGCAGCTTAGCGCCAGAGACCCAGTACTTC
TRBJ1-1 | NA | TRBV6-5 | NA | CASSYRQNTEAFF | TGTGCCAGCAGTTACCGACAGAACACTGAAGCTTTCTTT
TRBJ2-7 | NA | TRBV7-2 | TRBD2 | CASSLGGLWPYEQYF | TGTGCCAGCAGCTTGGGGGGACTATGGCCCTACGAGCAGTACTTC
TRBJ2-7 | NA | TRBV27 | NA | CASSLLSGVTTYEQYF | TGTGCCAGCAGTTTATTATCGGGCGTTACAACCTACGAGCAGTACTTC
TRBJ2-4 | NA | TRBV4-3 | NA | CASSQDKGTGLNIQYF | TGCGCCAGCAGCCAAGATAAGGGTACGGGCCTAAACATTCAGTACTTC
TRBJ2-1 | NA | TRBV10-3 | NA | CAISEGADEQFF | TGTGCCATCAGTGAGGGAGCAGATGAGCAGTTCTTC
TRBJ2-3 | once | TRBV19 | NA | CASSIWGVTDTQYF | TGTGCCAGTAGTATATGGGGGGTCACAGATACGCAGTATTTT
TRBJ2-7 | NA | TRBV11-3 | NA | CASSPADTPQYF | TGTGCCAGCAGCCCAGCGGACACCCCGCAGTACTTC
TRBJ1-6 | NA | TRBV27 | NA | CASKTGSYNSPLHF | TGTGCCAGCAAAACAGGCTCCTATAATTCACCCCTCCACTTT
TRBJ1-4 | NA | TRBV4-1 | NA | CASSQTPNEKLFF | TGCGCCAGCAGCCAAACCCCTAATGAAAAACTGTTTTTT
TRBJ1-5 | few | TRBV28 | TRBD1 | CASRGQGNQPQHF | TGTGCCAGCAGAGGACAGGGCAATCAGCCCCAGCATTTT
TRBJ1-6 | NA | TRBV5-5 | NA | CASSLVVRGGSPLHF | TGTGCCAGCAGCTTGGTGGTCCGCGGGGGATCACCCCTCCACTTT
TRBJ2-5 | NA | TRBV25-1 | NA | CASSEYGGETQYF | TGTGCCAGCAGTGAATATGGCGGAGAGACCCAGTACTTC
TRBJ2-5 | NA | TRBV7-8 | NA | CASSSTSPQETQYF | TGTGCCAGCAGCTCTACTAGTCCCCAAGAGACCCAGTACTTC
TRBJ2-1 | NA | TRBV5-5 | NA | CASSFLTDKFF | TGTGCCAGCAGCTTTTTGACAGACAAGTTCTTC
TRBJ2-7 | NA | TRBV7-9 | TRBD2 | CASNTGGYEQYF | TGTGCCAGCAATACGGGGGGCTACGAGCAGTACTTC
TRBJ1-3 | NA | TRBV5-1 | NA | CASSLGQDSGNTIYF | TGCGCCAGCAGCTTGGGACAGGACTCTGGAAACACCATATATTTT
TRBJ2-3 | NA | TRBV10-3 | NA | CAISGLLGTDTQYF | TGTGCCATCAGTGGTCTATTAGGTACAGATACGCAGTATTTT
TRBJ2-5 | NA | TRBV10-1 | TRBD2 | CASKASGTLQETQYF | TGCGCCAGCAAGGCTAGCGGGACCCTCCAAGAGACCCAGTACTTC
TRBJ2-2 | NA | TRBV5-1 | TRBD2 | CASSLELAGGPTGELFF | TGCGCCAGCAGCTTGGAACTAGCGGGGGGGCCGACCGGGGAGCTGTTTTTT
TRBJ2-5 | NA | TRBV27 | TRBD1 | CASSFGQGETQYF | TGTGCCAGCAGTTTTGGACAGGGAGAGACCCAGTACTTC
TRBJ1-5 | NA | TRBV6-1 | NA | CASSDRQPQHF | TGTGCCAGCAGTGACAGGCAGCCCCAGCATTTT
TRBJ2-5 | NA | TRBV27 | NA | CASSFYGRTGTQYF | TGTGCCAGCAGTTTCTATGGCCGGACCGGGACCCAGTACTTC
TRBJ2-7 | NA | TRBV11-2 | TRBD2 | CASSSPSVAGASYEQYF | TGTGCCAGCAGCTCCCCGTCGGTAGCGGGGGCCTCCTACGAGCAGTACTTC
TRBJ2-7 | NA | TRBV2 | NA | CASSDQGPSANEQYF | TGTGCCAGCAGTGATCAGGGGCCTAGCGCCAACGAGCAGTACTTC
TRBJ1-1 | few | TRBV19 | NA | CASSKQMNTEAFF | TGTGCCAGTAGTAAACAGATGAACACTGAAGCTTTCTTT
TRBJ2-7 | NA | TRBV5-1 | NA | CASSSGRYAYEQYF | TGCGCCAGCAGCTCAGGCAGGTACGCCTACGAGCAGTACTTC
TRBJ2-7 | NA | TRBV7-9 | NA | CASSYGRIEQYF | TGTGCCAGCAGCTACGGACGGATCGAGCAGTACTTC
TRBJ2-7 | NA | TRBV7-9 | NA | CASSALEEGSYEQYF | TGTGCCAGCAGCGCCCTCGAGGAGGGGTCCTACGAGCAGTACTTC
TRBJ2-7 | NA | TRBV29-1 | NA | CSVGTPTYEQYF | TGCAGCGTGGGGACTCCCACCTACGAGCAGTACTTC
TRBJ2-7 | few | TRBV7-6 | NA | CASRKTGFHEQYF | TGTGCCAGCCGAAAAACAGGGTTTCACGAGCAGTACTTC
TRBJ2-7 | NA | TRBV15 | NA | CATSRDPGGPYEQYF | TGTGCCACCAGCAGAGATCCGGGGGGCCCCTACGAGCAGTACTTC
TRBJ2-1 | NA | TRBV7-9 | TRBD1 | CASSKPGQASPLQFF | TGTGCCAGCAGCAAACCGGGACAGGCGTCCCCTCTACAGTTCTTC
TRBJ1-6 | few | TRBV27 | NA | CASRGHSNSPLHF | TGTGCCAGCAGGGGACACTCTAATTCACCCCTCCACTTT
TRBJ2-2 | NA | TRBV5-1 | TRBD1 | CASSSGTGNTGELFF | TGCGCCAGCAGCTCGGGGACAGGGAACACCGGGGAGCTGTTTTTT
TRBJ2-7 | few | TRBV10-1 | NA | CASSDYEGRYEQYF | TGCGCCAGCAGTGATTATGAGGGGCGCTACGAGCAGTACTTC
TRBJ1-1 | NA | TRBV5-4 | NA | CASSLGGHTEAFF | TGTGCCAGCAGCTTGGGGGGGCACACTGAAGCTTTCTTT
TRBJ2-3 | NA | TRBV7-2 | TRBD2 | CASSWPGTSATDTQYF | TGTGCCAGCAGCTGGCCGGGGACTAGCGCCACAGATACGCAGTATTTT
TRBJ1-4 | NA | TRBV15 | NA | CATSGRGPNEKLFF | TGTGCCACCAGCGGCCGAGGCCCTAATGAAAAACTGTTTTTT